Presented here are 24 T cell receptor beta chains from one specimen sequenced in a study of T cell responses to AZD1222 COVID-19 vaccine. Profiling relied on immunoSEQ multiplex PCR, and the TCRdb table lists in-frame clones only, not all of them. The table has about 83,000 clones, roughly 88% seen once. Here the sequenced sample was peripheral blood, taken on day 0 of AZD1222 vaccination. The receptor set was obtained from an adult in good health.

This chain uses TRBV18 with TRBJ1-2, with TRBD1 matching 8 bases. With V trimmed by 2 bases and J by 8 bases, 10 bases remained unmatched. This CDR3 is 15 amino acids long. Germline V lookup: CDR1 KGHSH, CDR2 LQKENI. CDR3 DNA: TGTGCCAGCTCACCAAGCTCTAACAGGGGGTACGGCTACACCTTC. Translating gives CASSPSSNRGYGYTF.

The rearrangement joins TRBV2 to TRBJ2-5; the match to TRBD1 covers 12 bases. The V gene end was trimmed by 8 bases and the J gene end by 5 bases; junction bases not matched to a gene: 9. CDR3 length: 15 residues. From germline, CDR1 is SNHLY and CDR2 FYNNEI. The CDR3 DNA is TGTGCCAGCGGGAGGGACAGGGGGCGTGGGGAGACCCAGTACTTC. As protein: CASGRDRGRGETQYF.

The rearrangement uses TRBV10-1 and TRBJ2-3, with unresolved D. CDR1 is WNHNN, CDR2 SYGVQD, per germline (reference sequence). This CDR3 is built from 14 residues. Trimming took 3 bases from V and 1 from J, leaving 8 bases between them. The CDR3 sequence: CASSDRVRTDTQYF. In DNA, the CDR3 is TGCGCCAGCAGTGACCGGGTCCGCACAGATACGCAGTATTTT.

The rearrangement uses TRBV10-1 and TRBJ2-5; 10 bases are shared with TRBD2. This CDR3 contains 13 residues. V shed 2 bases and J 7 bases; nucleotides not matched to a gene: 1. The V gene's germline CDR1 is WNHNN and CDR2 SYGVQD (reference sequence). The CDR3 region has the DNA TGCGCCAGCAGTGAGAGACTAGCGGGGACCCAGTACTTC. The encoded protein is CASSERLAGTQYF.

V is TRBV15 and J is TRBJ1-1; tentative D call: TRBD1 (6 bases). The V gene lost 3 bases and the J gene lost 6 bases, with 14 bases spanning the gap. The CDR3 contains 14 residues. The germline gives CDR1 LNHNV, CDR2 YYDKDF (reference sequence). CDR3 nucleotide sequence: TGTGCCACCAGCAGGGCATACAGGGTCGCTGAAGCTTTCTTT. Its protein product is CATSRAYRVAEAFF.

This chain connects TRBV2 to TRBJ1-1, with 8 bases that match TRBD1. After removal of 7 bases from V and 1 base from J, the junction contained 2 bases not matched to a gene. Germline V gene sequence: CDR1 SNHLY, CDR2 FYNNEI. This CDR3 comprises 13 residues. The CDR3: CASTGTGNTEAFF. The CDR3 region has the DNA TGTGCCAGCACTGGGACAGGGAACACTGAAGCTTTCTTT.

The chain has TRBV19 and TRBJ2-2, with no clear D. With 4 bases removed from V and 4 bases from J, the gap between germline ends came to 4 bases. The CDR3 sequence is 12 residues long. Germline assignment: CDR1 LNHDA and CDR2 SQIVND (reference sequence). The CDR3 protein is CASSRGTGELFF. The CDR3 DNA reads as TGTGCCAGTAGTAGGGGCACCGGGGAGCTGTTTTTT.

In this sample, this clone turned up once. The chain couples TRBV19 to TRBJ2-7; no reliable D call. There are 13 residues in the CDR3. Per the germline V gene, CDR1 is LNHDA and CDR2 is SQIVND (reference sequence). The V end was cut by 1 base, the J end by 4 bases, with 8 bases between. CDR3 DNA: TGTGCCAGTAGTATAGGGCATGGATACGAGCAGTACTTC. It yields the protein CASSIGHGYEQYF.

The chain recombines TRBV6-6 with TRBJ1-5; possibly TRBD1 for D (6 bases). Trimming pared 5 bases from V and 7 bases from J, leaving 12 bases between. From germline, CDR1 is MNHNY and CDR2 SVGAGI (reference sequence). The CDR3 spans 13 residues. CDR3 nucleotides: TGTGCCAGCAGTACAGGGTATAGCCAGCCCCAGCATTTT. Translated, it gives CASSTGYSQPQHF.

The CDR3 sequence is CASRSDNYGYTF. CDR3 bases: TGTGCCAGCCGAAGCGATAACTATGGCTACACCTTC. The J gene is TRBJ1-2, the V gene TRBV6-5; D not resolved. This CDR3 contains 12 residues. Deletions cut 8 bases from V and 1 base from J, with 8 bases between. Looked up from germline, CDR1 is MNHEY and CDR2 is SVGAGI.

The sample holds one count of this clone. V usage is TRBV4-2 and J usage is TRBJ1-1; 7 nucleotides line up with TRBD1. The CDR3 is made up of 14 amino acids. Losses at the gene ends were 3 bases for V and 0 bases for J; bases not matched to a gene: 1. CDR1 and CDR2 (germline): LGHNA, YNFKEQ. CDR3 residues: CASSHGTVNTEAFF. The CDR3 region has the DNA TGTGCCAGCAGCCACGGGACAGTGAACACTGAAGCTTTCTTT.

The chain carries TRBV7-9 and TRBJ2-7; TRBD1 is a possible D gene (5 bases). The V end was cut by 3 bases, the J end by 3 bases, with 6 bases between. Germline CDR1 and CDR2: SEHNR and FQNEAQ (reference sequence). The CDR3 extends over 12 amino acids. The CDR3 region has the DNA TGTGCCAGCAGCTTCGACAGCTACGAGCAGTACTTC. It translates to CASSFDSYEQYF.

This sequence joins TRBV24-1 and TRBJ2-1; 9 positions match TRBD1. Germline CDR1 KGHDR, CDR2 SFDVKD. The V segment lost 5 bases and the J segment 2 bases; nucleotides outside the gene matches: 6. The CDR3 is made up of 16 amino acids. The CDR3 here is CATSGRGTGPYNEQFF. The CDR3 DNA is TGTGCCACCAGTGGGCGGGGGACAGGGCCCTACAATGAGCAGTTCTTC.

This sequence joins TRBV4-3 and TRBJ2-1; D is unclear. Trimming took off 1 base at V and 5 bases at J, with 15 bases between the two ends. CDR3 length equals 16 residues. From germline, CDR1 is LGHNA and CDR2 YSLEER. CDR3 loop: CASSQARGALNNEQFF. DNA of the CDR3: TGCGCCAGCAGCCAAGCTCGCGGCGCCTTAAACAATGAGCAGTTCTTC.

V and J are TRBV28 and TRBJ1-4, with 10 bases aligning to TRBD1. The CDR3 runs to 16 residues. Germline V lookup: CDR1 MDHEN, CDR2 SYDVKM. V trimming: 5 bases; J trimming: 7 bases; junction bases outside the gene matches: 10. CDR3 sequence (DNA): TGTGCCAGCAGTCCGCGTCCGGGACAGGGGCGTGAAAAACTGTTTTTT. Its protein product is CASSPRPGQGREKLFF.

This clone turned up a few times. This chain links TRBV7-2 with TRBJ2-3; D perhaps matches TRBD1 (5 bases). Germline V lookup: CDR1 SGHTA, CDR2 FQGNSA. The length of the CDR3 is 11 residues. The CDR3 reads CAGLSTDTQYF. Here the CDR3 DNA reads TGTGCGGGGCTCAGCACAGATACGCAGTATTTT.

V gene TRBV5-6 combines with J gene TRBJ2-7; TRBD1 matches at 8 bases. V was pared by 4 bases and J by 5 bases, with 17 bases of the junction left unmatched. The CDR3 sequence is 17 residues long. Germline V gene lookup returns CDR1 SGHDT and CDR2 YYEEEE. The CDR3 DNA reads TGTGCCAGCAGCGCAGTTGCGCATCGGACAGGGACAGACGAGCAGTACTTC. It yields the protein CASSAVAHRTGTDEQYF.

This rearrangement joins TRBV14 to TRBJ1-2; the D is unclear. Trimming took 4 bases from V and 8 from J, leaving 17 bases between them. From germline, CDR1 is SGHDN and CDR2 FVKESK. The CDR3 is 14 residues long. The CDR3 region has the DNA TGTGCCAGCAGCCCCCGGGCCCAGGCGGACGGCTACACCTTC. Translated, it gives CASSPRAQADGYTF.

This clone was seen only a few times. This rearrangement joins TRBV2 to TRBJ1-1; TRBD1 matches at 9 bases. J lost 4 bases, V lost 7 bases, and 7 bases had no gene match. The germline gives CDR1 SNHLY, CDR2 FYNNEI. The CDR3 totals 14 residues. The CDR3 nucleotides are TGTGCCAGCACTTTAACAGGGGGCATCACTGAAGCTTTCTTT. This gives the protein CASTLTGGITEAFF.

The chain links TRBV20-1 to TRBJ1-5; no reliable D call. The germline V gene has CDR1 DFQATT and CDR2 SNEGSKA (reference sequence). V lost 3 bases and J lost 2, with 8 bases in between. The CDR3 covers 13 residues. The CDR3 reads CSASSGGNQPQHF. The DNA of the CDR3 is TGCAGTGCTAGTTCGGGTGGCAATCAGCCCCAGCATTTT.

This chain joins TRBV18 and TRBJ2-3; 9 bases match TRBD1. CDR1 is KGHSH and CDR2 is LQKENI in the germline V gene. J lost 8 bases, V lost 6 bases, and 9 bases had no gene match. The CDR3 has 14 residues. In nucleotides, the CDR3 is TGTGCCAGCTCGCCCGGGACAGGGAAGTTTACGCAGTATTTT. Its translation is CASSPGTGKFTQYF.

This chain joins TRBV15 and TRBJ2-2; 7 positions match TRBD1. This CDR3 contains 16 residues. The germline CDR1 and CDR2 sequences are LNHNV and YYDKDF (reference sequence). Trimming took 1 base from V and 0 from J; bases not matched to a gene: 2. CDR3 amino acids: CATSRGGQTNTGELFF. The CDR3 bases are TGTGCCACCAGCAGAGGGGGACAGACGAACACCGGGGAGCTGTTTTTT.

This chain connects TRBV5-1 to TRBJ1-2, with D maybe TRBD1 (6 bases). The CDR3 runs 12 residues. CDR1 and CDR2 (germline): SGHRS, YFSETQ. The ends were cut back, 7 bases at V and 2 bases at J, with 9 bases in the middle. CDR3 loop: CASRTENYGYTF. Here the CDR3 DNA reads TGCGCCAGCCGGACAGAGAACTATGGCTACACCTTC. The entire variable domain, with the rest obtained from reference TRBV5-1 and TRBJ1-2, is as follows: KAGVTQTPRYLIKTRGQQVTLSCSPISGHRSVSWYQQTPGQGLQFLFEYFSETQRNKGNFPGRFSGRQFSNSRSEMNVSTLELGDSALYLCASRTENYGYTFGSGTRLTVV.

With respect to this clone: Other DNA sequences within the sample encode an identical CDR3. The chain has TRBV7-3 and TRBJ1-5; D ambiguous. The V gene's germline CDR1 is SGHTA and CDR2 FQGTGA. V shed 5 bases and J shed 4 bases, with 9 bases lying between them. The CDR3 has 13 residues. The CDR3 spells CASSPDGNQPQHF. In nucleotides, the CDR3 is TGTGCCAGCAGCCCGGACGGGAATCAGCCCCAGCATTTT.